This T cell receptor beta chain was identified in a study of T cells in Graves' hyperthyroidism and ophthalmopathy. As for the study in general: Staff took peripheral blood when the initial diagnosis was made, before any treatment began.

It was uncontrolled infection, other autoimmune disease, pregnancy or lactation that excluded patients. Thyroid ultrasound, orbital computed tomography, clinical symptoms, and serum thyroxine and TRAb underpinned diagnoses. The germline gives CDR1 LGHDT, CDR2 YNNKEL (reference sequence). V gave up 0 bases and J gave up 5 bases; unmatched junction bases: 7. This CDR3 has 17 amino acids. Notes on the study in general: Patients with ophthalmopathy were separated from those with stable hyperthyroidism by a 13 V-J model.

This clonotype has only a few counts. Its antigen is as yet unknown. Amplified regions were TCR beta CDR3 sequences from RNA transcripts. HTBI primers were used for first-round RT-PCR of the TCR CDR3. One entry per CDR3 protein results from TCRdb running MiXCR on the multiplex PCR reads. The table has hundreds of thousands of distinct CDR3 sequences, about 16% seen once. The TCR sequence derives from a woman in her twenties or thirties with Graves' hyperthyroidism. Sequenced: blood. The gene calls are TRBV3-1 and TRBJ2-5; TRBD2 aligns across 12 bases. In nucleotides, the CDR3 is TGTGCCAGCAGCCAAGAAAGACTAGCGGGAGTTCAGGAGACCCAGTACTTC. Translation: CASSQERLAGVQETQYF.